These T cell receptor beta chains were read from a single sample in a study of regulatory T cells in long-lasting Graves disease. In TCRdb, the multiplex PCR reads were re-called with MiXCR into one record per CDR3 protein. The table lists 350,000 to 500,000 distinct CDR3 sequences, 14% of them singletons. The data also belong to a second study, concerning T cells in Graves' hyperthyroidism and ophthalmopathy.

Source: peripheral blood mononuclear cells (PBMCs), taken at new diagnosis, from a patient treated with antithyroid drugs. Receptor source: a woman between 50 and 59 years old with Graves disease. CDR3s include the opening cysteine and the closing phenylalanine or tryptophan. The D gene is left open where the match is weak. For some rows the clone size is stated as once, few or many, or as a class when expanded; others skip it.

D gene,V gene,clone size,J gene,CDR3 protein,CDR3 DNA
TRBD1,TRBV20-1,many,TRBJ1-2,CSAPTGQVQGYTF,TGCAGTGCTCCCACCGGACAGGTCCAGGGCTACACCTTC
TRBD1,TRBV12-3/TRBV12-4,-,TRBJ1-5,CASSLESWDRGLQPQHF,TGTGCCAGCAGTTTAGAATCTTGGGACAGGGGGCTTCAGCCCCAGCATTTT
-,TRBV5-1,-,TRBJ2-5,CASSQLGNPQETQYF,TGCGCCAGCAGCCAACTAGGAAACCCACAAGAGACCCAGTACTTC
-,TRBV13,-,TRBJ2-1,CASSLGWQPSYNEQFF,TGTGCCAGCAGCTTAGGCTGGCAGCCCTCCTACAATGAGCAGTTCTTC
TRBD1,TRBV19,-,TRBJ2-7,CASSPSDRGRSVEQYF,TGTGCCAGTAGTCCAAGCGACAGGGGGCGATCCGTAGAGCAGTACTTC
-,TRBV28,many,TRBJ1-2,CASSLHNYGYTF,TGTGCCAGCAGTTTACATAACTATGGCTACACCTTC
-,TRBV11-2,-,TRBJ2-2,CASSPVFGELFF,TGTGCCAGCAGCCCTGTTTTTGGGGAGCTGTTTTTT
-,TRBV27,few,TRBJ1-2,CASSPRGGGDRYTF,TGTGCCAGCAGTCCACGGGGGGGGGGAGACCGCTACACCTTC
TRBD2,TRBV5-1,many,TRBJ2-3,CASSLEAGGPDTQYF,TGCGCCAGCAGCTTGGAAGCGGGAGGCCCAGATACGCAGTATTTT
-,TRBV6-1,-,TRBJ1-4,CASRDQGWGHEKLFF,TGTGCCAGCAGGGACCAAGGGTGGGGTCATGAAAAACTGTTTTTT
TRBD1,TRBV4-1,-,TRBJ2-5,CASSLQWQQGPQETQYF,TGCGCCAGCAGCCTACAGTGGCAACAGGGGCCACAAGAGACCCAGTACTTC
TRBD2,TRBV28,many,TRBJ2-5,CASSVRGERDTETQYF,TGTGCCAGCAGTGTCAGAGGGGAGCGGGATACAGAGACCCAGTACTTC
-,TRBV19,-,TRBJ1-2,CASSIDRGFGYTF,TGTGCCAGTAGTATAGACAGGGGATTTGGCTACACCTTC
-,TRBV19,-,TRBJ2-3,CASSIPSGDTQYF,TGTGCCAGTAGTATTCCCTCGGGGGATACGCAGTATTTT
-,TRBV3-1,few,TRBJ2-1,CASSPTVSSYNEQFF,TGTGCCAGCAGCCCAACAGTGAGCTCCTACAATGAGCAGTTCTTC
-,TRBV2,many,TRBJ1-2,CASTLGLGGYTF,TGTGCCAGCACGTTGGGCCTGGGGGGCTACACCTTC
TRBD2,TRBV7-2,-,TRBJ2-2,CASSLPQGLAGGRNGELFF,TGTGCCAGCAGCTTACCCCAGGGACTAGCGGGAGGCAGGAACGGGGAGCTGTTTTTT
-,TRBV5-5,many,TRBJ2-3,CASSPGPPGGQTDTQYF,TGTGCCAGCAGCCCTGGTCCTCCTGGTGGACAAACGGATACGCAGTATTTT
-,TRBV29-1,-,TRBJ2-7,CSVDSGSYEQYF,TGCAGCGTTGACTCAGGGTCCTACGAGCAGTACTTC
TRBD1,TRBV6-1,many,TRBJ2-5,CASTLGQGGQETQYF,TGTGCCAGCACCCTGGGACAGGGAGGGCAAGAGACCCAGTACTTC
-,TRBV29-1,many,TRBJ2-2,CSVEVQANTGELFF,TGCAGCGTTGAGGTTCAGGCGAACACCGGGGAGCTGTTTTTT
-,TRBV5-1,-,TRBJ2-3,CASSLVGLVTDTQYF,TGCGCCAGCAGCTTGGTTGGACTTGTCACAGATACGCAGTATTTT
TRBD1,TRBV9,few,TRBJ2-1,CASSPTPGTGWFF,TGTGCCAGCAGCCCAACCCCCGGGACAGGGTGGTTCTTC
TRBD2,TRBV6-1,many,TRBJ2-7,CASSPLAGAFSYEQYF,TGTGCCAGCAGTCCGCTAGCGGGAGCTTTTTCCTACGAGCAGTACTTC
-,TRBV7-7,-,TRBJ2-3,CASSFLGAADTQYF,TGTGCCAGCAGCTTCTTGGGCGCGGCGGATACGCAGTATTTT